The entry below gives a single TCR beta chain sequence along with its context. Its antigen is currently unknown. The table came from immunoSEQ multiplex PCR; TCRdb's copy has only in-frame clones and leaves some out. Of some 140,000 clones listed, just over 85% are singletons. This specimen belongs to a study of cytomegalovirus exposure and HLA in healthy donors. Whole-study context: The roughly 130 validation repertoires used the same platform as the approximately 670 first-cohort repertoires (as reported by a later analysis). Study results and limitations: Cytomegalovirus-associated TCR beta chains were listed, numbering 150 to 200. Both high specificity and high sensitivity reportedly marked the classifier's diagnosis of cytomegalovirus status.

J gave up 2 bases and V 6 bases, and 4 bases lay outside the gene matches. Per the germline V gene, CDR1 is SNHLY and CDR2 is FYNNEI. The CDR3 runs to 15 residues. The receptor comes from a human donor in good health. The J gene is TRBJ1-3, the V gene TRBV2; the match to TRBD1 covers 10 bases. Sample: PBMCs. The CDR3, as DNA: TGTGCCAGCAGGGGACAGGGGAAACCTGGAAACACCATATATTTT. Translated, it gives CASRGQGKPGNTIYF.